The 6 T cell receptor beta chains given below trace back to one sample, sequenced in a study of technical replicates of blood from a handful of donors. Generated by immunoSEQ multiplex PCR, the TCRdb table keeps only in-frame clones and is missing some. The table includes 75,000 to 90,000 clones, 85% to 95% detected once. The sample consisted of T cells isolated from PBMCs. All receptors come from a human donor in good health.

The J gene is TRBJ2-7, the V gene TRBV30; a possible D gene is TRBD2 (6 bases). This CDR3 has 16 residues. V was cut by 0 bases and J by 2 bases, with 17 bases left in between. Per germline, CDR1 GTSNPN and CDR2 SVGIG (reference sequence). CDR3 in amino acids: CAWSVLSSGRPYEQYF. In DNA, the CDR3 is TGTGCCTGGAGTGTACTTTCAAGCGGGCGCCCCTACGAGCAGTACTTC. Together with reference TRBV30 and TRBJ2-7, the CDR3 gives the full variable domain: SQTIHQWPATLVQPVGSPLSLECTVEGTSNPNLYWYRQAAGRGLQLLFYSVGIGQISSEVPQNLSASRPQDRQFILSSKKLLLSDSGFYLCAWSVLSSGRPYEQYFGPGTRLTVT.

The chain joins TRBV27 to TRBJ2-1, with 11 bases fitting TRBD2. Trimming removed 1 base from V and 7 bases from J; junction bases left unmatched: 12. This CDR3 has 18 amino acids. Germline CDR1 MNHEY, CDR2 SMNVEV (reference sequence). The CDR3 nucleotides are TGTGCCAGCAGTTTATATCGTAGACTAGCGGGATTGGAGAATGAGCAGTTCTTC. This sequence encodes CASSLYRRLAGLENEQFF.

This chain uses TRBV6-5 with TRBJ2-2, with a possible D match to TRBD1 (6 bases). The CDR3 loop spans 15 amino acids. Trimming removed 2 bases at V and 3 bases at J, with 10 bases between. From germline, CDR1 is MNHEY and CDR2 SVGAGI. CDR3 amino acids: CASSYEQGDTGELFF. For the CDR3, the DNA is TGTGCCAGCAGTTACGAACAGGGAGACACCGGGGAGCTGTTTTTT.

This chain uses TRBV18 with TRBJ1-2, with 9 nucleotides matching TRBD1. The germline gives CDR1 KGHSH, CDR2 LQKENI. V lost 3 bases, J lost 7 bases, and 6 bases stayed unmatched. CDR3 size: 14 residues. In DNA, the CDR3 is TGTGCCAGCTCACCCGGGGGACAGGGTTTTGGCTACACCTTC. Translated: CASSPGGQGFGYTF.

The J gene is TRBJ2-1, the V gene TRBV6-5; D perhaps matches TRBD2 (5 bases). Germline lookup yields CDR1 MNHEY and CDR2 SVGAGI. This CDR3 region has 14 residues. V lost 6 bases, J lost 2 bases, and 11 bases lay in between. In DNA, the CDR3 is TGTGCCAGCAGCCAGAGCGGTACCTACAATGAGCAGTTCTTC. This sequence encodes CASSQSGTYNEQFF.

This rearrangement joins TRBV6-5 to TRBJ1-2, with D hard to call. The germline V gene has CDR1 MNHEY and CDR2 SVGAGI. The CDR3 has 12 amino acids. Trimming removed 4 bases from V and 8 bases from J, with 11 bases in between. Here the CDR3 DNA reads TGTGCCAGCAGTTCACCATTGGAGGGCTACACCTTC. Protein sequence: CASSSPLEGYTF.